A selection of T cell receptor beta chains follows, all from one sample in a study of ipilimumab plus nivolumab after autologous stem cell transplantation. TCRdb's copy holds only in-frame clones and misses some; the assay was immunoSEQ multiplex PCR. The table shows 15,000 or so clones, with 81% occurring only once. The specimen comprised PBMCs, sampled in a trial of ipilimumab plus nivolumab as post-transplant consolidation. These TCRs come from a male donor with diffuse large B-cell lymphoma. CDR3s include the opening cysteine and the closing phenylalanine or tryptophan. The D gene is left open where the match is weak. Expanded clones are given a class, and other clones once, few, many or no size at all.

j_call | clone_size | v_call | d_call | cdr3_aa | cdr3_nt
TRBJ1-3 | once | TRBV5-8 | - | CASSSEPLSGNTIYF | TGTGCCAGCAGCTCAGAGCCTCTCTCTGGAAACACCATATATTTT
TRBJ2-3 | - | TRBV29-1 | TRBD1 | CSALTGISTDTQYF | TGCAGCGCACTGACAGGGATTAGCACAGATACGCAGTATTTT
TRBJ2-2 | - | TRBV12-5 | TRBD1 | CASAKGQGDTGELFF | TGTGCTAGTGCCAAGGGACAGGGGGACACCGGGGAGCTGTTTTTT
TRBJ2-7 | - | TRBV7-5 | - | CASSLEAYEQYF | TGTGCCAGCAGCTTAGAAGCGTACGAGCAGTACTTC
TRBJ1-6 | - | TRBV7-8 | TRBD1 | CASSLGQTNSPLHF | TGTGCCAGCAGCTTGGGACAGACCAATTCACCCCTCCACTTT
TRBJ1-1 | - | TRBV9 | - | CASSVVTGLNTEAFF | TGTGCCAGCAGCGTAGTGACTGGGCTGAACACTGAAGCTTTCTTT
TRBJ1-2 | - | TRBV5-8 | - | CASSRARGYGYTF | TGTGCCAGCAGCCGGGCCCGGGGGTATGGCTACACCTTC
TRBJ2-3 | - | TRBV7-9 | - | CASSSPIPATDTQYF | TGTGCCAGCAGCTCCCCCATCCCGGCTACAGATACGCAGTATTTT
TRBJ1-1 | few | TRBV5-1 | - | CASSLVQGRTEAFF | TGCGCCAGCAGCTTGGTGCAGGGTAGGACTGAAGCTTTCTTT
TRBJ1-4 | - | TRBV4-1 | - | CASSHPGPDNEKLFF | TGCGCTAGCAGCCATCCGGGACCCGATAATGAAAAACTGTTTTTT
TRBJ2-1 | once | TRBV7-9 | - | CASSLEVGGSELFF | TGTGCCAGCAGCTTAGAGGTTGGGGGCAGTGAGCTGTTCTTC
TRBJ2-1 | - | TRBV27 | TRBD2 | CASSLFRLAGVLNEQFF | TGTGCCAGCAGTTTATTTCGACTAGCGGGAGTCCTCAATGAGCAGTTCTTC
TRBJ2-1 | - | TRBV23-1 | - | CASTLSGFDEQFF | TGCGCCAGCACCCTATCGGGATTTGATGAGCAGTTCTTC
TRBJ2-7 | - | TRBV7-8 | TRBD1 | CASSLEVDRAYEQYF | TGTGCCAGCAGCTTAGAGGTTGACAGGGCCTACGAGCAGTACTTC
TRBJ1-1 | - | TRBV7-2 | - | CASSLQSQGNTEAFF | TGTGCCAGCAGCTTACAATCGCAGGGGAACACTGAAGCTTTCTTT
TRBJ2-3 | - | TRBV12-5 | - | CASGDYTQYF | TGTGCTAGTGGGGATTATACGCAGTATTTT